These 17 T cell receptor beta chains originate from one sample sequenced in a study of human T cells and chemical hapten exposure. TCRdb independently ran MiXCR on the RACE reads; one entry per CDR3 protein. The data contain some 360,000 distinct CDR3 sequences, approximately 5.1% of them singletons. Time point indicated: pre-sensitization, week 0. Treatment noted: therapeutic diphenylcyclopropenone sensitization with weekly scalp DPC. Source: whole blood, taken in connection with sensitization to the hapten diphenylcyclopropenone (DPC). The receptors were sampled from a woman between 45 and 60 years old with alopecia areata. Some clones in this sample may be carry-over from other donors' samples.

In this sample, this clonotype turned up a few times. The CDR3 sequence is CASSLSLQPSGNTIYF. CDR3 sequence (DNA): TGTGCCAGCAGCTTATCTTTGCAGCCCTCTGGAAACACCATATATTTT. V and J are TRBV7-9 and TRBJ1-3; no firm D call. Deletions cut 2 bases from V and 0 bases from J, with 11 bases between. This CDR3 is 16 amino acids long. Germline-derived CDR1 and CDR2 are SEHNR and FQNEAQ (reference sequence).

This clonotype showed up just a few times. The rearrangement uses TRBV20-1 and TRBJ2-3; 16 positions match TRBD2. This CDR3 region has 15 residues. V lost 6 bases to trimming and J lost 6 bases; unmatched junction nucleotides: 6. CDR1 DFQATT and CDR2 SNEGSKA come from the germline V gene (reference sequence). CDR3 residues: CSAEGLAGGRDTQYF. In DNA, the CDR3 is TGCAGTGCCGAGGGACTAGCGGGGGGGAGGGATACGCAGTATTTT.

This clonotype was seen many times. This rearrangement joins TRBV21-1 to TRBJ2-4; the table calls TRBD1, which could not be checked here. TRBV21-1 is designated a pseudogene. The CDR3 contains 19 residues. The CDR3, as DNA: TGTGCCAACCGACGAGGGCGACAGGGAGGCACCGGAGCCAAAAACATTCAGTACTTC. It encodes CANRRGRQGGTGAKNIQYF.

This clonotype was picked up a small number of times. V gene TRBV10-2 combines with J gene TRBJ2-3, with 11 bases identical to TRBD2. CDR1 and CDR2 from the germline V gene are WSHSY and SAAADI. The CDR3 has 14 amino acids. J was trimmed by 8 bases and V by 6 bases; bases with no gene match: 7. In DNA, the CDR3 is TGCGCCAGCAGGGTACCGGGACTAGCGGTTACGCAGTATTTT. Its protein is CASRVPGLAVTQYF.

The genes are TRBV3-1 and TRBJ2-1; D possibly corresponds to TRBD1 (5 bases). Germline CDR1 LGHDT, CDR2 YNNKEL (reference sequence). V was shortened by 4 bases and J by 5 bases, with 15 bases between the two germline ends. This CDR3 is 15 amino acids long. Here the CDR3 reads CASSRGQRTNNEQFF. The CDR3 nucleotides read TGTGCCAGCAGCCGGGGCCAAAGGACCAACAATGAGCAGTTCTTC.

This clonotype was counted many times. The CDR3 loop reads CSARGDRGRDEQFF. The DNA for the CDR3 is TGCAGTGCTAGAGGGGACAGGGGGCGCGATGAGCAGTTCTTC. The V and J genes are TRBV20-1 and TRBJ2-1; TRBD1 agrees at 12 bases. The CDR3 consists of 14 residues. Losses at the gene ends were 1 base for V and 8 bases for J; bases not matched to a gene: 3. Germline CDR1 DFQATT, CDR2 SNEGSKA (reference sequence).

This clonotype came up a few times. CDR3 DNA: TGTGCCAGTAGTATAGTGGGCCGAAGGGAGGTGTACTTC. Translated: CASSIVGRREVYF. V gene TRBV19 combines with J gene TRBJ2-4, with D perhaps matching TRBD2 (6 bases). The V end was cut by 1 base, the J end by 15 bases, with 16 bases between. The CDR3 consists of 13 residues. CDR1 is LNHDA and CDR2 is SQIVND in the germline V gene (reference sequence).

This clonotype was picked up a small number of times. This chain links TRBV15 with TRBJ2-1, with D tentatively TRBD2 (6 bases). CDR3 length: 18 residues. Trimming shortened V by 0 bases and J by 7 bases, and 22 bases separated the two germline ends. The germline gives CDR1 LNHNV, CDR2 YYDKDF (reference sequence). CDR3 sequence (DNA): TGTGCCACCAGCAGAGAATGGCCCCGGGAGCCACCAGGGAATGAGCAGTTCTTC. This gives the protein CATSREWPREPPGNEQFF.

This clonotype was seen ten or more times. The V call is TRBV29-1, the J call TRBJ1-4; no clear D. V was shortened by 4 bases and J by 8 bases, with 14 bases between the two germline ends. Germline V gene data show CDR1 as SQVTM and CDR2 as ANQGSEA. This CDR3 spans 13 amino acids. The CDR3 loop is CSVGFLSQEKLFF. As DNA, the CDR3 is TGCAGCGTTGGCTTCTTAAGTCAGGAAAAACTGTTTTTT.

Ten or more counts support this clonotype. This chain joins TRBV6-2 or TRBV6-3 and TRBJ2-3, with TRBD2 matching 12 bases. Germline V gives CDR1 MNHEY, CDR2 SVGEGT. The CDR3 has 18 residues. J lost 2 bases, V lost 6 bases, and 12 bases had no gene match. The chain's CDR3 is CASRKDRLAGVSTDTQYF. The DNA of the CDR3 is TGTGCCAGCAGGAAGGATAGACTAGCGGGAGTCTCCACAGATACGCAGTATTTT.

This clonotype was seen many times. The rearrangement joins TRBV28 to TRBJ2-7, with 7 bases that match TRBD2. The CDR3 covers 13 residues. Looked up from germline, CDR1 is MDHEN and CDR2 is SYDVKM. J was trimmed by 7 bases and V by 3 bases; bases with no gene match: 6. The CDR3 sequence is CASSFVGGKEQYF. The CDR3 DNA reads TGTGCCAGCAGTTTCGTCGGGGGGAAGGAGCAGTACTTC.

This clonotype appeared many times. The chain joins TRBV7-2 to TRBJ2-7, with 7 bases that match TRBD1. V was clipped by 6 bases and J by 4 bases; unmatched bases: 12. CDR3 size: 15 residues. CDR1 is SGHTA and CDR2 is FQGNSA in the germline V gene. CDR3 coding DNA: TGTGCCAGCAGTTTAACCGGGACAGAAGAGTACGAGCAGTACTTC. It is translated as CASSLTGTEEYEQYF.

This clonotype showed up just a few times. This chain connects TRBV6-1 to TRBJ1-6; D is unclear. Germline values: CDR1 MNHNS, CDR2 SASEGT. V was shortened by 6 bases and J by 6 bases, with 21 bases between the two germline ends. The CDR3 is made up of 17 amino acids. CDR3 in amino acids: CASSLNQYRQVNSPLHF. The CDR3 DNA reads TGTGCCAGCAGCCTAAACCAATACCGGCAGGTTAATTCACCCCTCCACTTT.

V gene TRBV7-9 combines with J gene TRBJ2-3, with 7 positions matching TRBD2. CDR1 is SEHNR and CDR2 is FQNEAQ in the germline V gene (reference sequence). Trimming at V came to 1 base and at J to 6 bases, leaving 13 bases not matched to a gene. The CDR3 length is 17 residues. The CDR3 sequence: CASSLGGGGSGRDTQYF. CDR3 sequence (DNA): TGTGCCAGCAGCTTAGGCGGTGGCGGGAGTGGAAGGGATACGCAGTATTTT.

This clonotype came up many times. The CDR3 DNA is TGCAGCGGGGGGACTAGCGGGAAGACCCAGTACTTC. Its translation: CSGGTSGKTQYF. The V gene is TRBV29-1, the J gene TRBJ2-5; 13 nucleotides line up with TRBD2. CDR1 and CDR2 (germline): SQVTM, ANQGSEA. This CDR3 contains 12 residues. With 7 bases clipped from V and 6 bases from J, the junction kept 2 bases outside the gene matches.

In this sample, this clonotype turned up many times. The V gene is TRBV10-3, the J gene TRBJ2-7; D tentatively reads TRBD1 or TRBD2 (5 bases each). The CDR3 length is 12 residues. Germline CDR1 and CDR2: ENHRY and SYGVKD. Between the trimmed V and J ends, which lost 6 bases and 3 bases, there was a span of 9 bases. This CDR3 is CAIRGPGYEQYF. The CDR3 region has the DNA TGTGCCATCAGGGGACCTGGCTACGAGCAGTACTTC.

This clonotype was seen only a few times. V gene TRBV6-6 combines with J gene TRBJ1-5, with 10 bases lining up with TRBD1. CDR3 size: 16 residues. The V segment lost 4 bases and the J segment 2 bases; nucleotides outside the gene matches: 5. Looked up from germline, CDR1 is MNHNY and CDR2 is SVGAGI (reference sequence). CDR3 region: CASSWTGGSGNQPQHF. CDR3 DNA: TGTGCCAGCAGTTGGACAGGGGGGTCTGGCAATCAGCCCCAGCATTTT.